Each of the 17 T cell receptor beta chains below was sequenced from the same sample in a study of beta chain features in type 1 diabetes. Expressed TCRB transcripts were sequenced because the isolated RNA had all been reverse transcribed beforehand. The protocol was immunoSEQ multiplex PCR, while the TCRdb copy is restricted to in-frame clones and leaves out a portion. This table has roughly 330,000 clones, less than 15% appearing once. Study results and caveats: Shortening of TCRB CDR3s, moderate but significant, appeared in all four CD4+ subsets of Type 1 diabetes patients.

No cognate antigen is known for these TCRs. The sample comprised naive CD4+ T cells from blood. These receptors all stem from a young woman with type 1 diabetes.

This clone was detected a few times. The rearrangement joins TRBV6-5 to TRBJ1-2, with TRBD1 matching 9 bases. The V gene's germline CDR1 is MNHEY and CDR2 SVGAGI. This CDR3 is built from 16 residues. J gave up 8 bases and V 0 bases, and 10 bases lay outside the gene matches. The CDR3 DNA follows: TGTGCCAGCAGTTACTCGCATGGGGGACAGGGTGGGGGCTACACCTTC. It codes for CASSYSHGGQGGGYTF.

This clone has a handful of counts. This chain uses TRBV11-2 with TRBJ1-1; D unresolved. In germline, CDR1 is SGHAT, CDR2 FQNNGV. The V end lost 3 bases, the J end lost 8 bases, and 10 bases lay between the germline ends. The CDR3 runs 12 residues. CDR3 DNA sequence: TGTGCCAGCAGCTTTTCGAGAGCCGAAGCTTTCTTT. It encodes CASSFSRAEAFF.

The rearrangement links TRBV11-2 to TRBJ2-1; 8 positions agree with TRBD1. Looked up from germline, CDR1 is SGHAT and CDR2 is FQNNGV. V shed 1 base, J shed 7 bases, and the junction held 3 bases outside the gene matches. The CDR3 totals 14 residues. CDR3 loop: CASSLGTGLNEQFF. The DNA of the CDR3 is TGTGCCAGCAGCTTAGGGACAGGGTTAAATGAGCAGTTCTTC.

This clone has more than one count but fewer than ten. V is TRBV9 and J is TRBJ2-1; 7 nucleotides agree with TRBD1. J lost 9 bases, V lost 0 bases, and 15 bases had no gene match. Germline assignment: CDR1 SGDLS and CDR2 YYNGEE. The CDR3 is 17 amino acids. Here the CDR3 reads CASSVAQTGSFRVEQFF. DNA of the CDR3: TGTGCCAGCAGCGTAGCTCAGACAGGGTCCTTTCGCGTTGAGCAGTTCTTC.

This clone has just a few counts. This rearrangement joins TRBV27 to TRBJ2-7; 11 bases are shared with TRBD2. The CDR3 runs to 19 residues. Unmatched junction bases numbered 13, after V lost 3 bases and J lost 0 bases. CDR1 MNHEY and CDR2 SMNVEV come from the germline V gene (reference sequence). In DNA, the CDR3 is TGTGCCAGCAGTTTGCGCCCGGCTGCTAGCGGGAGGTCCTCCTACGAGCAGTACTTC. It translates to CASSLRPAASGRSSYEQYF.

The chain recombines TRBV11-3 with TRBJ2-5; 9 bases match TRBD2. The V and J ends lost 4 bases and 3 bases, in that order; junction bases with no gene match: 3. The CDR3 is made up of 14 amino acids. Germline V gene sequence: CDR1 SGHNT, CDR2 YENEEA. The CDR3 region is CASSSRLAEETQYF. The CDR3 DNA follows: TGTGCCAGCAGCTCCAGACTAGCGGAAGAGACCCAGTACTTC.

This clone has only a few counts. The CDR3, as DNA: TGCGCCAGCAGCCAAAACACCCAGGGGGCTGACTATGGCTACACCTTC. Amino acids: CASSQNTQGADYGYTF. The chain joins TRBV4-1 to TRBJ1-2; 8 nucleotides agree with TRBD1. V was clipped by 2 bases and J by 3 bases; unmatched bases: 8. The germline V gene encodes CDR1 MGHRA and CDR2 YSYEKL. This CDR3 contains 16 residues.

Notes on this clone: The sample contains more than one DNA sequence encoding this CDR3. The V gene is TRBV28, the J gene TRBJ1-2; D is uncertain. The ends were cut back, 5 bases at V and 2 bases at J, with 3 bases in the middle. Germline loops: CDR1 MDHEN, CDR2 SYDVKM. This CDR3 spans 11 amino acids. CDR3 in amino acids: CASSLNYGYTF. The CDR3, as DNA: TGTGCCAGCAGTCTAAACTATGGCTACACCTTC.

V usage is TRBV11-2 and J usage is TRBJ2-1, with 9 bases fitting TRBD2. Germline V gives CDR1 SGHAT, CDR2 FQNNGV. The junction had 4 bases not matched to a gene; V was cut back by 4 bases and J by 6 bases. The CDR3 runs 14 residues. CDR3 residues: CASSSISGGNEQFF. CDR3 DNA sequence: TGTGCCAGCAGCTCAATTAGCGGGGGCAATGAGCAGTTCTTC.

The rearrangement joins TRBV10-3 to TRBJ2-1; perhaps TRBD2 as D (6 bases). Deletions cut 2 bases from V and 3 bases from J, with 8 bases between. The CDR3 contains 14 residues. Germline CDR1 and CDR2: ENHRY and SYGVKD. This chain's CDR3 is CAISERENYNEQFF. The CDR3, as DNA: TGTGCCATCAGTGAGCGGGAGAACTACAATGAGCAGTTCTTC.

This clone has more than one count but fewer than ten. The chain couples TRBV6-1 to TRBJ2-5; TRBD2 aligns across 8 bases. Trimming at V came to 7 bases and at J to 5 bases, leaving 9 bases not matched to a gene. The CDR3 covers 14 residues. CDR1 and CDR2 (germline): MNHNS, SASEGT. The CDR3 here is CASTPGLVEETQYF. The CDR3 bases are TGTGCCAGCACCCCGGGACTAGTTGAGGAGACCCAGTACTTC.

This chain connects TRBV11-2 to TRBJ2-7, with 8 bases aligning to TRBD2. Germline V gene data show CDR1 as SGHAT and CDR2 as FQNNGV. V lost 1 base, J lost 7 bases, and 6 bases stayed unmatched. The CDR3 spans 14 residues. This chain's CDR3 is CASSLVSREGEQYF. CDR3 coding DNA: TGTGCCAGCAGCTTAGTTAGCCGGGAGGGAGAGCAGTACTTC.

CDR3 region: CASSASQNRGIAGELFF. CDR3 bases: TGTGCCAGCAGCGCTTCCCAAAACAGGGGGATTGCCGGGGAGCTGTTTTTT. The rearrangement joins TRBV9 to TRBJ2-2; 8 bases are a match to TRBD1. V shed 3 bases, J shed 6 bases, and the junction held 13 bases outside the gene matches. The CDR3 has 17 residues. Germline loops: CDR1 SGDLS, CDR2 YYNGEE.

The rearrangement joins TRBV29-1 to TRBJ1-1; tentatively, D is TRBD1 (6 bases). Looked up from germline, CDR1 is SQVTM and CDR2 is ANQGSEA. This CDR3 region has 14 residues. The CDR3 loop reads CSSGMTGTNTEAFF. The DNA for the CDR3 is TGCTCCAGTGGGATGACAGGTACGAACACTGAAGCTTTCTTT. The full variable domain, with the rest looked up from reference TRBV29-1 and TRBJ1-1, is SAVISQKPSRDICQRGTSLTIQCQVDSQVTMMFWYRQQPGQSLTLIATANQGSEATYESGFVIDKFPISRPNLTFSTLTVSNMSPEDSSIYLCSSGMTGTNTEAFFGQGTRLTVV.

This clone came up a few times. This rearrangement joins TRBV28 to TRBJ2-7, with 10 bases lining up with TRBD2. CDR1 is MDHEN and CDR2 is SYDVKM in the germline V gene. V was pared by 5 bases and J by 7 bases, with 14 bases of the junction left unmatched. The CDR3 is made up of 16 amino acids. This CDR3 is CASSLDPLAGEGEQYF. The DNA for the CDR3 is TGTGCCAGCAGTCTCGACCCTCTAGCGGGAGAAGGAGAGCAGTACTTC.

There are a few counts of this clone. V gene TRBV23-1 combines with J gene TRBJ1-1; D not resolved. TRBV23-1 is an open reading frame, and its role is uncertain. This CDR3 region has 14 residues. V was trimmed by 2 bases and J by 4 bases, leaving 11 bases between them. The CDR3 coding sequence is TGCGCCAGCAGTCAAGGAGGGAAGGGCACTGAAGCTTTCTTT. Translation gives CASSQGGKGTEAFF.

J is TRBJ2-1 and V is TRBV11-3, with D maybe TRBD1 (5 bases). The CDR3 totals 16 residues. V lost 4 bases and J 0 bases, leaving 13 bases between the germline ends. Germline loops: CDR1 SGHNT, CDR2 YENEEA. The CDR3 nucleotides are TGTGCCAGCAGCTCCCAACAGGTACCCTCCTACAATGAGCAGTTCTTC. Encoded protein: CASSSQQVPSYNEQFF.